This paragraph covers one T cell receptor beta chain sequence. This clone has just one count. Its antigen has not been determined. No base quality values were provided; no much bigger clone lies one nucleotide off. Healthy HIV-negative adults with no recently reported acute infections or vaccinations were included as donors. All donors were Caucasian adults living in Nashville, Tennessee, USA. CD4+ T cells were enriched by magnetic negative selection; naive cells were then positively selected on CD45RA, and the negative fraction formed the memory subset. After blood collection by leukapheresis, PBMCs were isolated using Ficoll-Histopaque density gradient centrifugation and then cryopreserved in the vapor phase of liquid nitrogen. Analytical flow cytometry was used to check the purity and quantity of every magnetically sorted T cell population. From each sorted fraction, genomic DNA was isolated and quantified by UV absorbance on a Nanodrop 2000c.

TCR CDR3 regions were amplified from genomic DNA by multiplex PCR using the deep immunoSEQ assay. Extracted genomic DNA from each cell subset was distributed evenly across all wells of several immunoSEQ 96-well plates, and each plate was treated as a replicate. Each replicate PCR for sorted subsets received roughly 200 ng genomic DNA, equal to some 32,000 T cell genomes. The purified libraries were quantified using a Qubit 3.0 fluorometer, sized with a Bioanalyzer 2100, and then quantified again using the KAPA Library Quantification kit. Each immunoSEQ 96-well plate was sequenced on its own single-read 150-cycle Illumina NextSeq 550 flow cell. The source study handled its data this way. The immunoSEQ output contained only junctional sequences without quality scores, so filtering could not match that applied to full-length reads. Sequences were annotated with PyIR, a Python wrapper for IgBLAST v1.9, using IMGT germline references to assign V/J genes and CDR3. Reads were removed for weak V/J assignments (E-value above 1e-6), missing CDR3, stop codons, out-of-frame junctions, or ambiguous translated residues. V3J clonotypes were defined by identical inferred V gene, J gene, and CDR3 amino acid sequence. To compute the percentage overlap between repertoires, the number of shared unique clonotypes was divided by the size of the smaller repertoire. Richness of each repertoire was evaluated using RTK rarefaction, the Chao1 estimator, and Recon v2.1 estimates of unobserved clonotypes. For all TCRbeta clonotypes obtained by the gDNA method from a handful of donors, generation probabilities were computed with OLGA. In TCRdb, the immuneACCESS table is reduced to in-frame sequences with V and J assigned. These tables do not hold every clone; where another copy was compared, an unresolved V gene accounts for under half, and the others remain unexplained. That table furnishes V, J and clone size, whereas the DNA furnished D and trimming. This sample lists some 2,400,000 clones; approximately 94% were detected once. Of the sample, roughly 0.13% falls within the top ten clones.

The entry originates in a study of shared clonotypes between healthy human individuals (dated by TCRdb to the early 2020s). At the level of the whole study: Three men and two women, aged 18 to 49 years, made up the cohort. For each donor, CD4 naive and CD4 memory were each given three plates, CD8 naive was given two plates, and CD8 memory was given one plate. To estimate repertoire size and how much clonotypes are shared between individuals, the study performed deep sequencing of blood TCR repertoires from roughly five healthy adults. To increase sequencing depth and limit assay-specific biases, different laboratories used diverse techniques to prepare libraries and sequence TCR repertoires. Leukapheresis yielded between about 0.85 and 9.5 billion PBMCs per donor. Paper-wide results and their limitations: Rarefaction of sorted-subset datasets indicated incomplete sequencing despite the large sequencing depth. Naive subsets generally had larger estimated clonotype richness than memory subsets did. The genetic and exposure-history diversity represented was limited by the small number of donors. Pairwise subsampling indicated that sequencing depth was expected to affect the degree of clonotype sharing among donors. Sampling was limited to blood, and TCR repertoires in tissue likely differ from TCR repertoires in blood. Compared with non-shared clonotypes, the clonotypes found in all four sorted-subset donors had higher generation probabilities. Sharing across several donors was observed for approximately 5% of naive CD4, over 3% of naive CD8, over 2% of memory CD4, and 0.4% of memory CD8 clonotypes.

The CDR1 and CDR2 encoded by the germline V gene are MNHNS and SASEGT. Trimming takes 7 bases from V and 5 bases from J, and the germline ends sit 14 bases apart. The CDR3 runs 13 amino acids, cysteine and phenylalanine included. CDR3 DNA is the only sequence kept; it has 39 bases, read in frame from the first base. Sequenced material: naive CD4+ T cells sorted from blood. The cell subset or site tag for this specimen amounts to: CD45RA+ positively selected. The receptor was derived from a man aged 18-30 years in good health. The sequence links TRBV6-1 to TRBJ2-5, with the D gene too uncertain to name. The nucleotide sequence is given as TGTGCCAGCATTGGTCACGTCCGGGAGACCCAGTACTTC. Its protein reads: CASIGHVRETQYF.